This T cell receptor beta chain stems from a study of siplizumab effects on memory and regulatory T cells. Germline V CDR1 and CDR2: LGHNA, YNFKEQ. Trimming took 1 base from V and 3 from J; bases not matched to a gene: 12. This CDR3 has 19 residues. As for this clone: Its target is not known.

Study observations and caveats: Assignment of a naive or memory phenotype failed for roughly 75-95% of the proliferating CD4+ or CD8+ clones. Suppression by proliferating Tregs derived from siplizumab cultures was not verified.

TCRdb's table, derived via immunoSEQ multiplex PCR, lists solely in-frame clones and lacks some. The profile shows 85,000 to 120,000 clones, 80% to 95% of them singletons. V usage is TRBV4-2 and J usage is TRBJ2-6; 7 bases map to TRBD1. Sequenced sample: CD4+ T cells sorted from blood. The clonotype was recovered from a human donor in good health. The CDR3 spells CASSQAAGGLSGGANVLTF. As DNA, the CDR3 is TGTGCCAGCAGCCAAGCAGCAGGGGGTCTGAGTGGTGGGGCCAACGTCCTGACTTTC.